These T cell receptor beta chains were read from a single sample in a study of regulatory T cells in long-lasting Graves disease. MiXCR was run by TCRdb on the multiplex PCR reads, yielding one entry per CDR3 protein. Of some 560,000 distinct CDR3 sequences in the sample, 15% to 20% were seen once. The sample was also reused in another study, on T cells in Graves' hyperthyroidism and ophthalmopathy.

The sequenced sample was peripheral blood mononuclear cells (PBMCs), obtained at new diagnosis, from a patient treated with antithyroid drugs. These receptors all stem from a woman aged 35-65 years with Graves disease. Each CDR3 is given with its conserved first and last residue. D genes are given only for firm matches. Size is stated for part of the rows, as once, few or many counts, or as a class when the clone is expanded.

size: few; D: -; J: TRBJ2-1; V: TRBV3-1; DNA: TGTGCCAGCAGCCAAGCGGTATTAGTCTCCTACAATGAGCAGTTCTTC; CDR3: CASSQAVLVSYNEQFF
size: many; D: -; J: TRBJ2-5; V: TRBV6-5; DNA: TGTGCCAGCAGTTACCACCCGCGACAGGGAGGAGAGACCCAGTACTTC; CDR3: CASSYHPRQGGETQYF
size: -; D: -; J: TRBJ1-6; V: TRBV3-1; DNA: TGTGCCAGCAGCCGAGGTTCAGCCCGGCGGGTAGACAATAATTCACCCCTCCACTTT; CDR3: CASSRGSARRVDNNSPLHF
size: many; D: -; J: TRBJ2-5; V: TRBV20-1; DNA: TGCAGTGCTCTTACGGATTTTGGGGACACCCTGGAAGAGACCCAGTACTTC; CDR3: CSALTDFGDTLEETQYF
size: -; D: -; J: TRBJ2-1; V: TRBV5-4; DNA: TGTGCCAGCAGCTTGGTTTTCCCTTCGACCTACAATGAGCAGTTCTTC; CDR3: CASSLVFPSTYNEQFF
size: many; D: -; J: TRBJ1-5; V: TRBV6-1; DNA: TGTGCCAGCAGTGAAGGCCCCAGGGAACGGAATCAGCCCCAGCATTTT; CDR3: CASSEGPRERNQPQHF
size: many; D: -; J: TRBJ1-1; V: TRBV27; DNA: TGTGCCAACAGTTTTAACCCACGCTGGGAGGAGAACACTGAAGCTTTCTTT; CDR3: CANSFNPRWEENTEAFF
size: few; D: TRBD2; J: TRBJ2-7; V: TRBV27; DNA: TGTGCCAGCAGCCTATCAGGGCTAGCGGGCTACGAGCAGTACTTC; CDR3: CASSLSGLAGYEQYF
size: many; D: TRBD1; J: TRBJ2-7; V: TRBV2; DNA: TGTGCCAGCAGTGTTCGGGACAGCTTTGTAGACTCCTACGAGCAGTACTTC; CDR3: CASSVRDSFVDSYEQYF
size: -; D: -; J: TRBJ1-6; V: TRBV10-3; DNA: TGTGCCAGCCTCGAGGGACCTTTCAATTCACCCCTCCACTTT; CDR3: CASLEGPFNSPLHF
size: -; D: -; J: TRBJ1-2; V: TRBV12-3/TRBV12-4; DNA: TGTGCCAGCAGTCTGCTCGCGGAGGCAGGGAAAGAGGGCTACACCTTC; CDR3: CASSLLAEAGKEGYTF
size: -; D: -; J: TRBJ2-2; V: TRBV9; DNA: TGTGCCAGCAGCGCCCGACAGGCTTATGCCGGGGAGCTGTTTTTT; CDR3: CASSARQAYAGELFF
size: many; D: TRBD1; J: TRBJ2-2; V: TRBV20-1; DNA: TGCAGTGCTAGAAATCTAGACAGGGCCCCCGGGGAGCTGTTTTTT; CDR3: CSARNLDRAPGELFF
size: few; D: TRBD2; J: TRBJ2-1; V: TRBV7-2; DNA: TGTGCCAGCAGCTTAAGAGGCAGGGAGGGTGAGCAGTTCTTC; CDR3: CASSLRGREGEQFF
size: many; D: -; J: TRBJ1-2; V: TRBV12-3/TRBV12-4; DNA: TGTGCCAGCAGTTTACCAGGTCTCGAAAACACCTTC; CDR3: CASSLPGLENTF
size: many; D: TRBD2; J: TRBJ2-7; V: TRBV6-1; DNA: TGTGCCAGCAGTGGGGGTCCTAGCGGGATCTACGAGCAGTACTTC; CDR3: CASSGGPSGIYEQYF
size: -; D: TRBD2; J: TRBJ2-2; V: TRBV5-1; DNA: TGTGCCAGTAACACAGGACTAGCGCACACCGGGGAGCTGTTTTTT; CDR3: CASNTGLAHTGELFF
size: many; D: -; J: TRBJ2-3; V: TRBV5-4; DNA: TGTGCCAGCAGCTTCAACACAGATACGCAGTATTTT; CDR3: CASSFNTDTQYF
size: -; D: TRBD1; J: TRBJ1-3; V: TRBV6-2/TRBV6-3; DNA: TGTGCCAGCAGTGAGGACAGGAGCTCTGGAAACACCATATATTTT; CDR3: CASSEDRSSGNTIYF
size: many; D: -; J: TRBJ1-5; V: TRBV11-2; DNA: TGTGCCAGCAGCCAGACACCCTCCGCCGATCAGCCCCAGCATTTT; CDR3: CASSQTPSADQPQHF
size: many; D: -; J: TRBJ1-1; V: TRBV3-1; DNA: TGTGCCAGCAGCCAGCCAGGGGTGAGGAACACTGAAGCTTTCTTT; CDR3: CASSQPGVRNTEAFF
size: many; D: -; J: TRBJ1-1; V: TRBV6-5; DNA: TGTGCCAGCAGTTCCCACCAGGACACTGAAGCTTTCTTT; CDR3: CASSSHQDTEAFF
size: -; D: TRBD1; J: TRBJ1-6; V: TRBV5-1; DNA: TGCGCCAGCAGCCTGGGACAGGGTCATAATTCACCCCTCCACTTT; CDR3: CASSLGQGHNSPLHF
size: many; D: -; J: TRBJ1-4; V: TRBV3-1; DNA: TGTGCCAGCAGCCACCGGGACGGTAATGAAAAACTGTTTTTT; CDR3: CASSHRDGNEKLFF
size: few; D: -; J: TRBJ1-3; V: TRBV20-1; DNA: TGCAGTGCTAGAGATACGGAGGGCTCCGGAAACACCATATATTTT; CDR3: CSARDTEGSGNTIYF
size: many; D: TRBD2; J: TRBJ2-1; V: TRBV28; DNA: TGTGCCAGCAGCCAACTAGCGGGGGGGGGCAATGAGCAGTTCTTC; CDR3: CASSQLAGGGNEQFF
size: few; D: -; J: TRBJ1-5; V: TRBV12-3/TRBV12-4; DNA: TGTGCCAGCAGTGCGACAGAGAGCAATCAGCCCCAGCATTTT; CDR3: CASSATESNQPQHF
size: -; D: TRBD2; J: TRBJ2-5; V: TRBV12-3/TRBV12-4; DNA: TGTGCCAGCAGTTTACAGCGGGGGAGCCAAGAGACCCAGTACTTC; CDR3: CASSLQRGSQETQYF
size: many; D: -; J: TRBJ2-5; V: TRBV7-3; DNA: TGTGCCAGCAGCTCCCCCTCGGACCTCGGGACCCAGTACTTC; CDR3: CASSSPSDLGTQYF
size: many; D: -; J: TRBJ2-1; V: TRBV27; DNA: TGTGCCAGCACTCCCGATGGCCCCAATGAGCAGTTCTTC; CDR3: CASTPDGPNEQFF
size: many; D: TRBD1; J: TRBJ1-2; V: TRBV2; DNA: TGTGCCAGCAGTGAAGCGACCTCCGGGACAGGGCGCTATGGCTACACCTTC; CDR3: CASSEATSGTGRYGYTF
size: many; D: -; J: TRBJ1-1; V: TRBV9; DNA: TGTGCCAGCAGTGCGACAGGCGGGAACACTGAAGCTTTCTTT; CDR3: CASSATGGNTEAFF
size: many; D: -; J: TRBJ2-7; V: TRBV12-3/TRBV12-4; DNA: TGTGCCAGCAGTTGGGCAGGGGAGGCCTACGAGCAGTACTTC; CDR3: CASSWAGEAYEQYF
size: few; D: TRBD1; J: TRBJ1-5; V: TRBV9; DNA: TGTGCCAGCAGCGTAGAGGGGGCCGGTCAGCCCCAGCATTTT; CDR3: CASSVEGAGQPQHF
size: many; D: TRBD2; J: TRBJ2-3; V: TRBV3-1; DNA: TGTGCCAGCAGCCATGCCCTAGCGGGGGGAGCGGATACGCAGTATTTT; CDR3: CASSHALAGGADTQYF
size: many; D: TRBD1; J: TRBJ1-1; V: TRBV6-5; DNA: TGTGCCAGCAGTTACGCCGGGACAGGGGAGTTTAGTGCTTTCTTT; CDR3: CASSYAGTGEFSAFF
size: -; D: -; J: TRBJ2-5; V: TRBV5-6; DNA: TGTGCCAGCAGCTGGACAGTGGACCGAGAGACCCAGTACTTC; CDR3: CASSWTVDRETQYF
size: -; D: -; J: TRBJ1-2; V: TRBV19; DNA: TGTGCCAGTAGTACGCCCCGGGACCCGAACTATGGCTACACCTTC; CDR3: CASSTPRDPNYGYTF
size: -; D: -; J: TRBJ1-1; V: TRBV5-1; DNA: TGCGCCAGCAGCTTGCAACTAAGGGATATGAACACTGAAGCTTTCTTT; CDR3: CASSLQLRDMNTEAFF
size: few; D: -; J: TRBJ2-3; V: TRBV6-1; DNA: TGTGCCAGCACTTCGGACTTCGAACTGTATTTT; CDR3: CASTSDFELYF
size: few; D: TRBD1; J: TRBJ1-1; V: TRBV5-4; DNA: TGTGCCAGCAGCTTCGGTGGTCCGGGACAGTTGGACACTGAAGCTTTCTTT; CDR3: CASSFGGPGQLDTEAFF
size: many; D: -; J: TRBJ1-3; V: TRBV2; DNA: TGTGCCAGCAAGACCACCTCTGGAAACACCATATATTTT; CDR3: CASKTTSGNTIYF
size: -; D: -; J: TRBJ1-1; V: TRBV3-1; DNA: TGTGCCAGCAGGCCGCCGGGGAGGAACACTAAAGCTTTCTTT; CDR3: CASRPPGRNTKAFF
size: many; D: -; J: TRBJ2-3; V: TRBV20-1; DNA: TGCAGTGCTAGAGATTATCGCGGGAGCACAGATACGCAGTATTTT; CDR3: CSARDYRGSTDTQYF
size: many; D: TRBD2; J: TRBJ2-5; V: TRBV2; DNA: TGTGCCAGCAGAACGCGGGGGGGCATCATAGAGACCCAGTACTTC; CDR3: CASRTRGGIIETQYF
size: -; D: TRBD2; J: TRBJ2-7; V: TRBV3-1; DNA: TGTGCCAGCAGCCGGGGAGCGGGGGCCGGGGACGAGCAGTACTTC; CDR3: CASSRGAGAGDEQYF
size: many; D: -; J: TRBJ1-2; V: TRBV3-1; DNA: TGTGCCAGCAGCCAAGGGCAGGGATGGGGCTACACCTTC; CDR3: CASSQGQGWGYTF
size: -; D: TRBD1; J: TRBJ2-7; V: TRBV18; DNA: TGTGCCAGCTCACCACCTCTGACAGGGGGGACCTACGAGCAGTACTTC; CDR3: CASSPPLTGGTYEQYF
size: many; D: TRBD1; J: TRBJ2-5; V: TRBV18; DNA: TGTGCCAGCTCACCGCCCGGGACAGGATACGGAGAGACCCAGTACTTC; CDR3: CASSPPGTGYGETQYF
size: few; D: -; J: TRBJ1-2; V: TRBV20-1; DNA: TGCAGTGCTAGACCCCCCGCGGGCAGCCTTGAGTCCTATGGCTACACCTTC; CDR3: CSARPPAGSLESYGYTF
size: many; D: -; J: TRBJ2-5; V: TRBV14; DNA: TGTGCCAGCAGCCAAGATCTTTCCGGGGCCCATGGGGAGACCCAGTACTTC; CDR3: CASSQDLSGAHGETQYF
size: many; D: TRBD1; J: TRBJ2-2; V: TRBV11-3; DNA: TGTGCCAGCAGCTTCGCGGGGACAGGGGTGAACACCGGGGAGCTGTTTTTT; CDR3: CASSFAGTGVNTGELFF